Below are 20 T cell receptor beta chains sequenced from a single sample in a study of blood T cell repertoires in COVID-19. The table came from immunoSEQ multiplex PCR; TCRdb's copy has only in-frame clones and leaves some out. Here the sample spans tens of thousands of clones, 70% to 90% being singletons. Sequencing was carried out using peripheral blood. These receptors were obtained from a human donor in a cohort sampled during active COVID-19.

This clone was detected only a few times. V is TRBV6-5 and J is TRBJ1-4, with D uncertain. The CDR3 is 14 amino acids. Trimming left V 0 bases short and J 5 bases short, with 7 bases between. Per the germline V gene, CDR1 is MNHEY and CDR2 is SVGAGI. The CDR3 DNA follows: TGTGCCAGCAGTTACTCGAACGGGAATGAAAAACTGTTTTTT. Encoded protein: CASSYSNGNEKLFF.

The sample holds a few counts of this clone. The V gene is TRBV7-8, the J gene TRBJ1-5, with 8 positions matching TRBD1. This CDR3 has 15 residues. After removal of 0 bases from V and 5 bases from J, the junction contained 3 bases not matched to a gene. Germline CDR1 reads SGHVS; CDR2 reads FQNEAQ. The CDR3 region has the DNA TGTGCCAGCAGCTTAGCGGGGACAGGCGATCAGCCCCAGCATTTT. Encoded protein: CASSLAGTGDQPQHF.

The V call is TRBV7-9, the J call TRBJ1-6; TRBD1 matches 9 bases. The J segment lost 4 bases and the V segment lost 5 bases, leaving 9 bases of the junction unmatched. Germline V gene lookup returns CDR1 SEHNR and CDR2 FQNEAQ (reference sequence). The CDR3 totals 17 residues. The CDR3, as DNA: TGTGCCAGCAGCGGACAGGGGAATTGGTTGTATAATTCACCCCTCCACTTT. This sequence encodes CASSGQGNWLYNSPLHF.

CDR3 coding DNA: TGTGCCAGCAGCTTAGTAACTGCGACAGGGAACACAGATACGCAGTATTTT. Its translation: CASSLVTATGNTDTQYF. The chain has TRBV7-8 and TRBJ2-3; 7 nucleotides line up with TRBD1. The CDR3 has 17 amino acids. Germline trimming cut 1 base from V and 2 bases from J; bases unmatched to any gene: 9. Germline V gene data show CDR1 as SGHVS and CDR2 as FQNEAQ.

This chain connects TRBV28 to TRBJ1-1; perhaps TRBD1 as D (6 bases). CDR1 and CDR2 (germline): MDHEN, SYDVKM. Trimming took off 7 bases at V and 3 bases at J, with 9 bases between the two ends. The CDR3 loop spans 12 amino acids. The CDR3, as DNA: TGTGCCAGCAAGGGGGGGGACACTGAAGCTTTCTTT. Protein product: CASKGGDTEAFF.

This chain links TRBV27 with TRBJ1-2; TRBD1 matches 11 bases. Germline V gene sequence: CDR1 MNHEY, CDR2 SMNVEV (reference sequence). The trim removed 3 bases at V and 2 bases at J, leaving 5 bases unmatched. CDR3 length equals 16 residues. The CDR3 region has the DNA TGTGCCAGCAGTTTCTACGGGACAGGGGGAAACTATGGCTACACCTTC. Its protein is CASSFYGTGGNYGYTF.

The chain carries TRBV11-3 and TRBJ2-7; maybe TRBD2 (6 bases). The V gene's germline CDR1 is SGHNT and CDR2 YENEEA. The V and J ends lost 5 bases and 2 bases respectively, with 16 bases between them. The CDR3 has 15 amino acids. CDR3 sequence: CASSRLPRGPYEQYF. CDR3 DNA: TGTGCCAGCAGCCGCCTGCCGCGGGGCCCCTACGAGCAGTACTTC.

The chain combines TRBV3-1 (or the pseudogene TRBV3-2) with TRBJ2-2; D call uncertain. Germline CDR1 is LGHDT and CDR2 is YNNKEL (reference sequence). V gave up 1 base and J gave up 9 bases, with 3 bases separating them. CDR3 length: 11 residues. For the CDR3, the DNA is TGTGCCAGCAGCCAAGTTAGGGAGCTGTTTTTT. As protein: CASSQVRELFF.

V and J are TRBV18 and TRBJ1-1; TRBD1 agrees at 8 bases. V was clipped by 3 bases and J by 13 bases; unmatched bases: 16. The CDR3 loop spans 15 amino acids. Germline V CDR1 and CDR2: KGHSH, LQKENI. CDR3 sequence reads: CASSPPSIPATGDFF. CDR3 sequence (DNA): TGTGCCAGCTCACCCCCTAGTATTCCGGCGACAGGGGATTTCTTT.

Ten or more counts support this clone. CDR3 region: CASSQDRGTGNTIYF. The CDR3 DNA is TGCGCCAGCAGCCAAGATCGGGGAACTGGAAACACCATATATTTT. The chain links TRBV4-1 to TRBJ1-3; D is ambiguous. Germline values: CDR1 MGHRA, CDR2 YSYEKL. The CDR3 sequence is 15 residues long. V was clipped by 0 bases and J by 2 bases, with 8 bases between them.

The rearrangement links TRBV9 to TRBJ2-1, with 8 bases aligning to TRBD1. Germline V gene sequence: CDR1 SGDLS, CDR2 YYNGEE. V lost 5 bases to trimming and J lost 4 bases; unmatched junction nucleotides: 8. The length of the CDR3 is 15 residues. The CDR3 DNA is TGTGCCAGCAGTGACGCAGGGGGCCTTTACAATGAGCAGTTCTTC. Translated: CASSDAGGLYNEQFF.

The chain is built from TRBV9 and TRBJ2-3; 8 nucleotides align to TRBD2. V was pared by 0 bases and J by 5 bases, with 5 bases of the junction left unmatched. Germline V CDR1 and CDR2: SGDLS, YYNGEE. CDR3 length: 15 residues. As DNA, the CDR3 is TGTGCCAGCAGCGTAGGTCGGGGGGGCAAAGATACGCAGTATTTT. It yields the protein CASSVGRGGKDTQYF.

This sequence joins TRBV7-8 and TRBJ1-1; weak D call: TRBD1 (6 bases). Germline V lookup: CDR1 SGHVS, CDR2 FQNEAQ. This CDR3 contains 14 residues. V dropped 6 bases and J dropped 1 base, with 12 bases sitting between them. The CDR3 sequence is CASRPPGQNTEAFF. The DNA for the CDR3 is TGTGCCAGCAGGCCGCCGGGACAGAACACTGAAGCTTTCTTT. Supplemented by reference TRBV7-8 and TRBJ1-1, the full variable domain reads GAGVSQSPRYKVAKRGQDVALRCDPISGHVSLFWYQQALGQGPEFLTYFQNEAQLDKSGLPSDRFFAERPEGSVSTLKIQRTQQEDSAVYLCASRPPGQNTEAFFGQGTRLTVV.

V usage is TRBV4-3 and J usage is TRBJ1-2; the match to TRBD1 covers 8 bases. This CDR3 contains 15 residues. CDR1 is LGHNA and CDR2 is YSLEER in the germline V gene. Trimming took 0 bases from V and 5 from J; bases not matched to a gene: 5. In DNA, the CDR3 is TGCGCCAGCAGCCAAGATCAGGGGGCAGGGTATGGCTACACCTTC. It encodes CASSQDQGAGYGYTF.

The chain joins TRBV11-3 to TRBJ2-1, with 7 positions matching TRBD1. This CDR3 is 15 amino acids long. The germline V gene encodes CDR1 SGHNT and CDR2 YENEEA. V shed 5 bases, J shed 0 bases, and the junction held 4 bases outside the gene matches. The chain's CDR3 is CASSPTGNSYNEQFF. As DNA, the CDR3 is TGTGCCAGCAGCCCGACAGGGAACTCCTACAATGAGCAGTTCTTC. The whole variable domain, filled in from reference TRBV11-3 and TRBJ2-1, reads EAGVVQSPRYKIIEKKQPVAFWCNPISGHNTLYWYLQNLGQGPELLIRYENEEAVDDSQLPKDRFSAERLKGVDSTLKIQPAELGDSAVYLCASSPTGNSYNEQFFGPGTRLTVL.

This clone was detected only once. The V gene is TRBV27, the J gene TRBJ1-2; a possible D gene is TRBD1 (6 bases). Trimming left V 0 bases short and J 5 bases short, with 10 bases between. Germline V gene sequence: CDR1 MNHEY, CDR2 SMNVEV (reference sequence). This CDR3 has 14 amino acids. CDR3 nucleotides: TGTGCCAGCAGTTTATCCTGGCAGGGGTATGGCTACACCTTC. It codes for CASSLSWQGYGYTF.

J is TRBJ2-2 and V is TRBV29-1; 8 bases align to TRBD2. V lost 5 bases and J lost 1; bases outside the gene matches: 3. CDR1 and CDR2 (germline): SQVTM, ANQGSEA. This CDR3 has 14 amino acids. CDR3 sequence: CSVYRGGNTGELFF. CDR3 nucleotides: TGCAGCGTTTACCGGGGGGGGAACACCGGGGAGCTGTTTTTT.

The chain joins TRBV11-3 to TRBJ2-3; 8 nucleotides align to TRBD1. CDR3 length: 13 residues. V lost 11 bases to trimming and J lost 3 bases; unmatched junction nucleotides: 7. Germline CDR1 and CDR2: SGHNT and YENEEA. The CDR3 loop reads CAVQGGTTDTQYF. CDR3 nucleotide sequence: TGTGCCGTACAGGGGGGAACGACAGATACGCAGTATTTT.

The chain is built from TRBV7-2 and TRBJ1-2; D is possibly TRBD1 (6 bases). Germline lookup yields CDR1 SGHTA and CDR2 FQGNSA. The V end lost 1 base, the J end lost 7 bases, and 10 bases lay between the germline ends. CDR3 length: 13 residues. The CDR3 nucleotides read TGTGCCAGCAGCTTAGTAGGGGGGGGTGGCTACACCTTC. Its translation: CASSLVGGGGYTF.

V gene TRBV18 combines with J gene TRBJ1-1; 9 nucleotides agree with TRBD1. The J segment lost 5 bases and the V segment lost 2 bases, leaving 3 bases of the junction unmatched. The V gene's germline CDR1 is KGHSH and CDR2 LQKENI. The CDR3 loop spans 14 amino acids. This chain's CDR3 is CASSPGTGRTEAFF. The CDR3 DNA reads TGTGCCAGCTCACCAGGGACAGGGCGGACTGAAGCTTTCTTT.